This T cell receptor (beta chain) was identified in a study of blood T cell repertoires in COVID-19. Looking at the study overall: There were acute and convalescent COVID-19 samples, and they came from the United States, Italy and Spain.

Clones were sequenced by immunoSEQ multiplex PCR, and TCRdb holds only the in-frame ones, with some missing. The sample shows 250,000 to 350,000 clones, 85% to 90% of them seen only once. The CDR3 contains 16 residues. The V and J ends lost 3 bases and 7 bases, in that order; junction bases with no gene match: 12. Per germline, CDR1 DFQATT and CDR2 SNEGSKA (reference sequence). This clone has just a few counts. The chain has TRBV20-1 and TRBJ2-1; TRBD2 matches at 10 bases. The specimen sequenced was peripheral blood. This TCR derives from a woman in her twenties or thirties with COVID-19, enrolled during active disease. CDR3 amino acids: CSASQLAGDLWNEQFF. The CDR3 coding sequence is TGCAGTGCTAGTCAGCTAGCGGGAGATCTTTGGAATGAGCAGTTCTTC.